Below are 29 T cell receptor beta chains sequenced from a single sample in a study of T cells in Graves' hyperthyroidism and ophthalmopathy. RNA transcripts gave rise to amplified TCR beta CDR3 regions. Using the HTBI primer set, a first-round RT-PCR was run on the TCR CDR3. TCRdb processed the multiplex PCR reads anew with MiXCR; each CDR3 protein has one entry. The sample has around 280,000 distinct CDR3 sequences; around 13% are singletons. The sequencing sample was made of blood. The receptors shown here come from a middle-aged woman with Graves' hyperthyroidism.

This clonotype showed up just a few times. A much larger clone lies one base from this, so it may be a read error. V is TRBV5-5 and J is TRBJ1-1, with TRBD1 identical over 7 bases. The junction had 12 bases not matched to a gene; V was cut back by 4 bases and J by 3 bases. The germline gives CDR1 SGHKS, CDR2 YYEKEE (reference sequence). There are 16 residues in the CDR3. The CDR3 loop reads CASSVQGGGLDTEAFF. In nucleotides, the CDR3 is TGTGCCAGCAGCGTCCAAGGAGGGGGCCTTGACACTGAAGCTTTCTTT.

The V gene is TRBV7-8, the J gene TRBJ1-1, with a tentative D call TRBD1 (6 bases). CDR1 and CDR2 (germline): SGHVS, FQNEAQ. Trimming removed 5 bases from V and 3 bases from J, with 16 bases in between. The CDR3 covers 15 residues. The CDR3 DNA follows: TGTGCCAGCAGCATGGGGGGGGGCGCGCACACTGAAGCTTTCTTT. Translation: CASSMGGGAHTEAFF.

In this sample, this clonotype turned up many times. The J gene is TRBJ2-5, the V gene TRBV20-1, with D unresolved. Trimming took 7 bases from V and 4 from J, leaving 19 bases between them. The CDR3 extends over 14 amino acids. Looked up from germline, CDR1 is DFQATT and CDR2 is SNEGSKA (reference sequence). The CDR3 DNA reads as TGCAGTGTCATAGAGTCAGGAGTCGGAGAGACCCAGTACTTC. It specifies CSVIESGVGETQYF.

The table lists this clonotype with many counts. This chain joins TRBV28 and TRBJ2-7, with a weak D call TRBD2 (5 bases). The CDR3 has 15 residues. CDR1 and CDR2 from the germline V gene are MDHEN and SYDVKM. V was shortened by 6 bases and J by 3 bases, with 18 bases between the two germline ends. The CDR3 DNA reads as TGTGCCAGCAGCCTAACTAGATTTGGGGTCTACGAGCAGTACTTC. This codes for CASSLTRFGVYEQYF.

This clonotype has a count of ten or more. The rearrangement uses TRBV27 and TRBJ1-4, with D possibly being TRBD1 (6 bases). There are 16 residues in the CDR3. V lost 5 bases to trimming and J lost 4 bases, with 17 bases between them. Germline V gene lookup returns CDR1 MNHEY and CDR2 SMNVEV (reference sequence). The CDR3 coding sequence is TGTGCCAGCAGTGGGCCTCAGGGGAGGGGTAATGAAAAACTGTTTTTT. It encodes CASSGPQGRGNEKLFF.

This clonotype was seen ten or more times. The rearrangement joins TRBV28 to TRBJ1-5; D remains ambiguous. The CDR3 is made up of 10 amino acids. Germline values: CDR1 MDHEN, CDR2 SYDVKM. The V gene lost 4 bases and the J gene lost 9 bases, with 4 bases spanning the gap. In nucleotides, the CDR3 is TGTGCCAGCAGTTCCCCGCCCCAGCATTTT. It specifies CASSSPPQHF. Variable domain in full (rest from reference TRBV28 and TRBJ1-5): DVKVTQSSRYLVKRTGEKVFLECVQDMDHENMFWYRQDPGLGLRLIYFSYDVKMKEKGDIPEGYSVSREKKERFSLILESASTNQTSMYLCASSSPPQHFGDGTRLSIL.

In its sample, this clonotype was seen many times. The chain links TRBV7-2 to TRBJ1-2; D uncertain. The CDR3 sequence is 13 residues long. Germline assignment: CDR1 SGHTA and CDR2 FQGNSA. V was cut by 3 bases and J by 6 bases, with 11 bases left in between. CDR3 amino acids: CASSFGFVDGYTF. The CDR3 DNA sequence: TGTGCCAGCAGCTTTGGCTTTGTGGATGGCTACACCTTC. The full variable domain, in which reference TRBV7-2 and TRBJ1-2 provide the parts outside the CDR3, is GAGVSQSPSNKVTEKGKDVELRCDPISGHTALYWYRQSLGQGLEFLIYFQGNSAPDKSGLPSDRFSAERTGGSVSTLTIQRTQQEDSAVYLCASSFGFVDGYTFGSGTRLTVV.

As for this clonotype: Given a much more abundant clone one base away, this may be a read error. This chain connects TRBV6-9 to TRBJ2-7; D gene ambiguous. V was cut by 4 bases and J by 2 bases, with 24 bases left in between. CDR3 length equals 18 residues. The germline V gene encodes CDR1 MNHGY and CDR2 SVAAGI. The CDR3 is CASSSHLLRTKGAYEQYF. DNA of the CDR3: TGTGCCAGCAGTTCTCACTTGCTCCGGACCAAAGGAGCCTACGAGCAGTACTTC.

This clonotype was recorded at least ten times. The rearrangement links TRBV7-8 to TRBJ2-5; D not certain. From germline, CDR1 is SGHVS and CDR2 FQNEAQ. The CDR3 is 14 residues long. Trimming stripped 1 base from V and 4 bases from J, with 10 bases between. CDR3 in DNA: TGTGCCAGCAGCTTAGAGGAATCCACAGAGACCCAGTACTTC. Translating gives CASSLEESTETQYF.

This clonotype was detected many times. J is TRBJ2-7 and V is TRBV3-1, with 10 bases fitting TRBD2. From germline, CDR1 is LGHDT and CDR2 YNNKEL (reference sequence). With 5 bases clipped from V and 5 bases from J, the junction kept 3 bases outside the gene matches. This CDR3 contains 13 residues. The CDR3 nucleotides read TGTGCCAGCAGCGGGACTAGCGAGGACGAGCAGTACTTC. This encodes CASSGTSEDEQYF.

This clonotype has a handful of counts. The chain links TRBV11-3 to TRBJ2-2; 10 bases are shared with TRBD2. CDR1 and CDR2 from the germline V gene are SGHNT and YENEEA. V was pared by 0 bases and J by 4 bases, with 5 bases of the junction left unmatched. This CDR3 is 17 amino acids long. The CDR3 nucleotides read TGTGCCAGCAGCTTAGAGGCTAGCGGGAGAGGCACCGGGGAGCTGTTTTTT. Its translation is CASSLEASGRGTGELFF.

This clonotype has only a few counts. The CDR3 bases are TGTGCCACCAGCAGGGAGCGGGGCGGACTCAATCAGCCCCAGCATTTT. This gives the protein CATSRERGGLNQPQHF. J is TRBJ1-5 and V is TRBV15, with D possibly matching TRBD1 (5 bases). CDR1 LNHNV and CDR2 YYDKDF come from the germline V gene (reference sequence). V lost 3 bases and J lost 3, with 15 bases in between. This CDR3 is built from 16 residues.

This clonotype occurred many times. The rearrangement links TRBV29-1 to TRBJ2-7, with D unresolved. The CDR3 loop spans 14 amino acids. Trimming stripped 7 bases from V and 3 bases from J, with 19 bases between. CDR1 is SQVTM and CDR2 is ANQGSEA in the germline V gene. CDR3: CSAKGWAGLYEQYF. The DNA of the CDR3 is TGCAGCGCCAAAGGGTGGGCTGGGCTCTACGAGCAGTACTTC.

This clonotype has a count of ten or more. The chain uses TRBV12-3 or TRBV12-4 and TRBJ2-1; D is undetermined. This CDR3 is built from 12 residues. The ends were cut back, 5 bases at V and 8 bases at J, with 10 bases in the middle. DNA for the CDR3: TGTGCCAGCAGTCCCGGATCATATGAGCAGTTCTTC. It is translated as CASSPGSYEQFF.

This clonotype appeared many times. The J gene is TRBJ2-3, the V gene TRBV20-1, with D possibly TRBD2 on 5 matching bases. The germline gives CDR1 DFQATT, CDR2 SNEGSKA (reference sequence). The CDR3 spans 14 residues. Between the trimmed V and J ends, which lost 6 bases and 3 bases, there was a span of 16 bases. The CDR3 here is CSANSDRSTDTQYF. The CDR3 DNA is TGCAGTGCCAATAGCGACCGTTCGACAGATACGCAGTATTTT.

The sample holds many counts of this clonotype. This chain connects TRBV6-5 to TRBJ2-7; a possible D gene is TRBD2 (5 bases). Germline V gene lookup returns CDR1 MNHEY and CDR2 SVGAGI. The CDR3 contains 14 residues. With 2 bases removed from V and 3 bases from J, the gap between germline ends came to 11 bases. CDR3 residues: CASSYGLTNYEQYF. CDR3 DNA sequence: TGTGCCAGCAGTTACGGACTCACCAACTACGAGCAGTACTTC.

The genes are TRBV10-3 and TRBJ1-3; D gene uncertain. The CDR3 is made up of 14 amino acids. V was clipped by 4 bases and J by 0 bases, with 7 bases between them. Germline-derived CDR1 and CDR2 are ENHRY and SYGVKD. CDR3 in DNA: TGTGCCATCAGTGTGGGAGGCTCTGGAAACACCATATATTTT. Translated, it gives CAISVGGSGNTIYF.

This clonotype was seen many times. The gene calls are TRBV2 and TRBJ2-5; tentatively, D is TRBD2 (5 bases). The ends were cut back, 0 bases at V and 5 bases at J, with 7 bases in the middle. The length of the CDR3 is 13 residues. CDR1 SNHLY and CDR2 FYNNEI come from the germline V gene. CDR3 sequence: CASSEAGGETQYF. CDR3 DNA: TGTGCCAGCAGTGAAGCTGGCGGGGAGACCCAGTACTTC.

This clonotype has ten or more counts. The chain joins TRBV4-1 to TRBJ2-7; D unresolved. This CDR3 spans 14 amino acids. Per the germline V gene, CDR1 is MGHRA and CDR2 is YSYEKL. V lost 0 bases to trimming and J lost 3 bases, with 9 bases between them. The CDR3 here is CASSQDHRYYEQYF. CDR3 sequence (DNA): TGCGCCAGCAGCCAAGATCATCGCTACTACGAGCAGTACTTC.

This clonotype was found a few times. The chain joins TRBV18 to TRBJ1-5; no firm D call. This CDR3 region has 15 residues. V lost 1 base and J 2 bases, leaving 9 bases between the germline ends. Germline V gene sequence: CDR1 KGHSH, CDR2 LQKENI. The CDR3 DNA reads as TGTGCCAGCTCACCACAGGGAACGGGCAATCAGCCCCAGCATTTT. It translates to CASSPQGTGNQPQHF.

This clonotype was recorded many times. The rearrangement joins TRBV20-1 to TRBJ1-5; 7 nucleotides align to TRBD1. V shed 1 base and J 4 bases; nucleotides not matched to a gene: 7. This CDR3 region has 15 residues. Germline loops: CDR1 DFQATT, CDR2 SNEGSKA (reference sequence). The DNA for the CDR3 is TGCAGTGCTAGAGCCGGGACAGCAAAAAATCAGCCCCAGCATTTT. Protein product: CSARAGTAKNQPQHF.

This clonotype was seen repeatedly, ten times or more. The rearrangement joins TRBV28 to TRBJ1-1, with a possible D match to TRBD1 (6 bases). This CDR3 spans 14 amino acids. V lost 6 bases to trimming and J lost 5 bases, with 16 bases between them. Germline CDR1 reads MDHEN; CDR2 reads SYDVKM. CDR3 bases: TGTGCCAGCAGGCGCCTACAGGGAGGGACTGAAGCTTTCTTT. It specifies CASRRLQGGTEAFF.

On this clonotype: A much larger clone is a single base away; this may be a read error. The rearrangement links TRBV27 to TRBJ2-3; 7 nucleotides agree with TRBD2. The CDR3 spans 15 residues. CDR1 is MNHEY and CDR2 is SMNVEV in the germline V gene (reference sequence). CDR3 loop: CASSLSGRVTDAQYF. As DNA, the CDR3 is TGTGCCAGCAGTTTAAGTGGGAGGGTGACAGATGCGCAGTATTTT.

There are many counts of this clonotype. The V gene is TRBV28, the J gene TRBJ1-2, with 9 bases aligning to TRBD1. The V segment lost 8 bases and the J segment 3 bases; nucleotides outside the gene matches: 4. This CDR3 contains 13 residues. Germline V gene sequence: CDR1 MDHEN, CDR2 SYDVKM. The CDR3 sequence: CASYDRGDYGYTF. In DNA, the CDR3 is TGTGCCAGCTACGACAGGGGGGACTATGGCTACACCTTC.

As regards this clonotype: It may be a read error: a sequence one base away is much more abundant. CDR3 sequence: CASSESARRSYNEQFF. The CDR3 DNA follows: TGTGCCAGCAGTGAGTCGGCCAGACGCTCCTACAATGAGCAGTTCTTC. This chain links TRBV6-2 or TRBV6-3 with TRBJ2-1; D remains ambiguous. Trimming cost V 5 bases and J 0 bases, with 14 bases left between them. Germline assignment: CDR1 MNHEY and CDR2 SVGEGT. The CDR3 runs 16 residues.

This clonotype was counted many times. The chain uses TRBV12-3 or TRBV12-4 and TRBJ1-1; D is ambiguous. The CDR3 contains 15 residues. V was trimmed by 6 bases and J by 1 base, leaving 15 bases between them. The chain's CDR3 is CASRRVQSPNTEAFF. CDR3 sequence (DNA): TGTGCCAGCAGGAGGGTCCAATCACCGAACACTGAAGCTTTCTTT.

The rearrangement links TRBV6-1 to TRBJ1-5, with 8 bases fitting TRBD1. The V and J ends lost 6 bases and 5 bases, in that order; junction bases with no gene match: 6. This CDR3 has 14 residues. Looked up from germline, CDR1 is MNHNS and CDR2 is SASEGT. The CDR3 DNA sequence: TGTGCCAGCAGATCGACAGGGGCTTATCAGCCCCAGCATTTT. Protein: CASRSTGAYQPQHF.

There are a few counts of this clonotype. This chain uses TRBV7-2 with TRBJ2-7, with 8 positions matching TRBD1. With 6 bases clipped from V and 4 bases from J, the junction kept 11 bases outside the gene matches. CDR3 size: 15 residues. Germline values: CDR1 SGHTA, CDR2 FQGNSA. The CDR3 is CASRPQDRDIYEQYF. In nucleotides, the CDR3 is TGTGCCAGCAGACCTCAGGACAGGGATATTTACGAGCAGTACTTC.

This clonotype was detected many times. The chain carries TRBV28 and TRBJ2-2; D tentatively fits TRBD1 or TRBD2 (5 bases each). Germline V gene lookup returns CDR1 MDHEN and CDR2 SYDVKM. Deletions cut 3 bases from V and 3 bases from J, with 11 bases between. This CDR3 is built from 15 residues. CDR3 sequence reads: CASSLIGADTGELFF. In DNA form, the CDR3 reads TGTGCCAGCAGTTTGATCGGGGCGGACACCGGGGAGCTGTTTTTT.